This T cell receptor beta chain appears in the sequencing data of a study of tumor and adjacent non-tumor tissue in lung cancer. Study-level information: The cohort had 12 to 13 adenocarcinoma, a couple of squamous cell and 1 small cell patients. The patients, 10 to 11 men and a handful of women, were roughly 31 to 85 with stage I to III disease. Points from the study as a whole: Tumor tissue had significantly higher TCR diversity than normal lung.

Trimming left V 6 bases short and J 2 bases short, with 16 bases between. The CDR3 covers 14 residues. In germline, CDR1 is SQVTM, CDR2 ANQGSEA. The template was RNA from unsorted bulk tissue. This non-tumor lung sample came from over 3 cm beyond the tumor edge. TCRbeta libraries were built with three rounds of nested PCR, modified from ARM-PCR. TCRdb fed the multiplex PCR reads into MiXCR, producing one record per CDR3 protein. The sample holds tens of thousands of distinct CDR3 sequences; about 63% are singletons and the top ten take under 35%. This clonotype was counted at least ten times. The antigen is undetermined.

The rearrangement links TRBV29-1 to TRBJ2-5; D may be TRBD1 (6 bases). The specimen sequenced was distant non-tumor lung tissue. This TCR was recovered from a man between 65 and 85 years old with non-small cell lung cancer. The CDR3 here is CSVYRDMEQETQYF. In nucleotides, the CDR3 is TGCAGCGTGTACCGGGACATGGAGCAAGAGACCCAGTACTTC. The complete variable domain, with remaining parts taken from reference TRBV29-1 and TRBJ2-5, reads SAVISQKPSRDICQRGTSLTIQCQVDSQVTMMFWYRQQPGQSLTLIATANQGSEATYESGFVIDKFPISRPNLTFSTLTVSNMSPEDSSIYLCSVYRDMEQETQYFGPGTRLLVL.